These 27 T cell receptor beta chains were sequenced from one sample in a study of identifying expanded T cells in peripheral blood. Using immunoSEQ multiplex PCR, the repertoire was profiled, and TCRdb retains in-frame clones only, with some absent. The sample lists 100,000 to 150,000 clones, approximately 86% occurring once. The sequenced material came from blood. The source is a person aged 18-70 years in good health.

The gene calls are TRBV5-1 and TRBJ1-1; D might be TRBD1 (6 bases). Germline CDR1 and CDR2: SGHRS and YFSETQ. The ends were cut back, 0 bases at V and 1 base at J, with 10 bases in the middle. The CDR3 extends over 15 amino acids. CDR3 protein: CASSLDTGTNTEAFF. DNA for the CDR3: TGCGCCAGCAGCTTGGATACAGGGACGAACACTGAAGCTTTCTTT.

The chain combines TRBV5-5 with TRBJ2-7; a possible D gene is TRBD1 (5 bases). In germline, CDR1 is SGHKS, CDR2 YYEKEE (reference sequence). V dropped 2 bases and J dropped 8 bases, with 14 bases sitting between them. CDR3 length: 13 residues. The CDR3 region is CASSLEDIGQQYF. The CDR3 region has the DNA TGTGCCAGCAGCTTAGAGGACATCGGGCAGCAGTACTTC.

The genes are TRBV6-5 and TRBJ1-2; D is ambiguous. Trimming left V 6 bases short and J 2 bases short, with 10 bases between. CDR1 is MNHEY and CDR2 is SVGAGI in the germline V gene. The CDR3 has 13 amino acids. The CDR3 here is CASSPGLNYGYTF. In DNA, the CDR3 is TGTGCCAGCAGCCCCGGCCTGAACTATGGCTACACCTTC.

The CDR3 here is CASSSELHANYGYTF. In DNA form, the CDR3 reads TGTGCCAGCAGTTCCGAGCTCCACGCCAACTATGGCTACACCTTC. The rearrangement uses TRBV28 and TRBJ1-2; D remains unclear. Trimming removed 4 bases from V and 2 bases from J, with 14 bases in between. The germline gives CDR1 MDHEN, CDR2 SYDVKM. This CDR3 is built from 15 residues.

The chain links TRBV6-5 to TRBJ2-2, with unresolved D. The CDR3 contains 13 residues. The V and J ends lost 10 bases and 0 bases respectively, with 9 bases between them. The V gene's germline CDR1 is MNHEY and CDR2 SVGAGI. The CDR3 here is CATRQANTGELFF. DNA of the CDR3: TGTGCCACCCGACAAGCGAACACCGGGGAGCTGTTTTTT.

The chain joins TRBV11-2 to TRBJ1-1; D is uncertain. Trimming removed 5 bases from V and 1 base from J, with 8 bases in between. CDR1 SGHAT and CDR2 FQNNGV come from the germline V gene. The CDR3 loop spans 13 amino acids. The CDR3 bases are TGTGCCAGCAGCCTCCGTTGGAACACTGAAGCTTTCTTT. Its protein is CASSLRWNTEAFF.

The rearrangement links TRBV4-1 to TRBJ2-5; 7 bases agree with TRBD2. The length of the CDR3 is 15 residues. CDR1 is MGHRA, CDR2 YSYEKL, per germline. After removal of 2 bases from V and 2 bases from J, the junction contained 5 bases not matched to a gene. CDR3 nucleotide sequence: TGCGCCAGCAGCCAACTTAGCGGGCAGCAAGAGACCCAGTACTTC. Protein product: CASSQLSGQQETQYF.

The V call is TRBV5-4, the J call TRBJ2-3; D is unresolved. The CDR3 consists of 14 residues. Germline V CDR1 and CDR2: SGHNT, YYREEE (reference sequence). The germline V and J ends were trimmed by 0 bases and 7 bases, with 12 bases remaining between them. The CDR3 nucleotides read TGTGCCAGCAGCTTGGGAGCAACTGGAAATACGCAGTATTTT. It codes for CASSLGATGNTQYF.

V and J are TRBV11-2 and TRBJ1-2, with TRBD1 matching 9 bases. Germline CDR1 SGHAT, CDR2 FQNNGV. Germline trimming cut 5 bases from V and 6 bases from J; bases unmatched to any gene: 16. The CDR3 is 17 amino acids. Here the CDR3 DNA reads TGTGCCAGCAGCCCAAAACCCGGGACAGGGTTATTGAATGGCTACACCTTC. It is translated as CASSPKPGTGLLNGYTF.

This chain links TRBV27 with TRBJ2-1, with TRBD2 as a possible D gene (5 bases). Between the trimmed V and J ends, which lost 6 bases and 0 bases, there was a span of 12 bases. The germline CDR1 and CDR2 sequences are MNHEY and SMNVEV (reference sequence). The CDR3 consists of 15 residues. The CDR3 here is CASRAASRSYNEQFF. In DNA, the CDR3 is TGTGCCAGCAGGGCGGCTAGCCGCTCCTACAATGAGCAGTTCTTC.

The rearrangement uses TRBV5-4 and TRBJ2-5, with 9 nucleotides matching TRBD1. Per germline, CDR1 SGHNT and CDR2 YYREEE (reference sequence). V trimming: 4 bases; J trimming: 1 base; junction bases outside the gene matches: 5. This CDR3 has 15 residues. Written as DNA, the CDR3 is TGTGCCAGCAGCCTTCCGGGACAGGGCCAAGAGACCCAGTACTTC. Amino acid sequence: CASSLPGQGQETQYF.

The rearrangement links TRBV29-1 to TRBJ2-1; tentative D call: TRBD1 (6 bases). The V end lost 5 bases, the J end lost 9 bases, and 14 bases lay between the germline ends. The CDR3 is made up of 12 amino acids. Germline V CDR1 and CDR2: SQVTM, ANQGSEA. The CDR3 nucleotides are TGCAGCGTTCCCCTCAACAGGGCTGAGCAGTTCTTC. Translating it yields CSVPLNRAEQFF.

The CDR3 region is CASSQPMQDTEAFF. DNA for the CDR3: TGTGCCAGCAGCCAACCCATGCAGGACACTGAAGCTTTCTTT. The chain couples TRBV4-2 to TRBJ1-1, with D unclear. This CDR3 is 14 amino acids long. V was shortened by 2 bases and J by 3 bases, with 10 bases between the two germline ends. CDR1 and CDR2 from the germline V gene are LGHNA and YNFKEQ.

This clone was picked up a small number of times. The rearrangement uses TRBV5-1 and TRBJ2-5; D is perhaps TRBD2 (6 bases). Per the germline V gene, CDR1 is SGHRS and CDR2 is YFSETQ. Trimming removed 4 bases at V and 4 bases at J, with 20 bases between. CDR3 size: 16 residues. CDR3 DNA sequence: TGCGCCAGCAGCCCCGGGGGTAGCGGAACTCTAGAGACCCAGTACTTC. This encodes CASSPGGSGTLETQYF. The whole variable domain, remainder taken from reference TRBV5-1 and TRBJ2-5, is KAGVTQTPRYLIKTRGQQVTLSCSPISGHRSVSWYQQTPGQGLQFLFEYFSETQRNKGNFPGRFSGRQFSNSRSEMNVSTLELGDSALYLCASSPGGSGTLETQYFGPGTRLLVL.

The chain is built from TRBV7-2 and TRBJ2-7, with 10 bases fitting TRBD1. The V segment lost 5 bases and the J segment 1 base; nucleotides outside the gene matches: 5. In germline, CDR1 is SGHTA, CDR2 FQGNSA. This CDR3 contains 15 residues. CDR3 region: CASSRRDRGSYEQYF. Written as DNA, the CDR3 is TGTGCCAGCAGCCGCCGGGACAGGGGTTCCTACGAGCAGTACTTC.

The rearrangement uses TRBV28 and TRBJ2-1, with 11 bases that match TRBD2. The CDR3 extends over 16 amino acids. In germline, CDR1 is MDHEN, CDR2 SYDVKM. V shed 1 base, J shed 9 bases, and the junction held 8 bases outside the gene matches. CDR3 sequence (DNA): TGTGCCAGCAGTTTATCCACTAGCGGGAGTTTTACTGAGCAGTTCTTC. This sequence encodes CASSLSTSGSFTEQFF.

This clone appeared once. CDR3 amino acids: CASSPLTGHRYYEQYF. CDR3 nucleotides: TGTGCCAGCAGCCCTCTTACAGGGCATCGGTACTACGAGCAGTACTTC. The chain links TRBV5-4 to TRBJ2-7, with D perhaps TRBD1 (6 bases). Trimming left V 4 bases short and J 3 bases short, with 20 bases between. The CDR3 length is 16 residues. Germline V gives CDR1 SGHNT, CDR2 YYREEE (reference sequence).

This chain uses TRBV4-3 with TRBJ1-4; D is possibly TRBD1 (6 bases). The length of the CDR3 is 16 residues. Trimming pared 0 bases from V and 8 bases from J, leaving 16 bases between. Looked up from germline, CDR1 is LGHNA and CDR2 is YSLEER. This CDR3 reads CASSQDSRGAGEKLFF. As DNA, the CDR3 is TGCGCCAGCAGCCAAGATTCTCGGGGGGCTGGGGAAAAACTGTTTTTT.

This chain joins TRBV6-6 and TRBJ2-3; 11 positions match TRBD1. After removal of 4 bases from V and 3 bases from J, the junction contained 3 bases not matched to a gene. This CDR3 comprises 15 residues. The V gene's germline CDR1 is MNHNY and CDR2 SVGAGI (reference sequence). CDR3 sequence: CASSSGQGATDTQYF. CDR3 DNA sequence: TGTGCCAGCAGTTCTGGACAGGGGGCAACAGATACGCAGTATTTT.

V is TRBV11-3 and J is TRBJ2-1; unclear D gene. CDR3 size: 16 residues. CDR1 is SGHNT, CDR2 YENEEA, per germline. V lost 0 bases, J lost 4 bases, and 13 bases lay in between. The CDR3 bases are TGTGCCAGCAGCTTAGAATCCTGGACCCCTTACAATGAGCAGTTCTTC. It is translated as CASSLESWTPYNEQFF.

This clone was seen a few times. This sequence joins TRBV15 and TRBJ2-2; D remains ambiguous. With 0 bases removed from V and 4 bases from J, the gap between germline ends came to 9 bases. In germline, CDR1 is LNHNV, CDR2 YYDKDF (reference sequence). CDR3 size: 15 residues. CDR3 nucleotides: TGTGCCACCAGCAGAGACCCATATGGCACCGGGGAGCTGTTTTTT. Residues: CATSRDPYGTGELFF.

This sequence joins TRBV11-2 and TRBJ2-3, with 8 bases fitting TRBD2. V lost 2 bases to trimming and J lost 4 bases; unmatched junction nucleotides: 14. The CDR3 is 18 residues long. Germline assignment: CDR1 SGHAT and CDR2 FQNNGV. For the CDR3, the DNA is TGTGCCAGCAGCTTAAGATTGGAGAGGCGGGGGGTATCAGATACGCAGTATTTT. Protein sequence: CASSLRLERRGVSDTQYF. The full variable domain, its missing parts supplied by reference TRBV11-2 and TRBJ2-3, is EAGVAQSPRYKIIEKRQSVAFWCNPISGHATLYWYQQILGQGPKLLIQFQNNGVVDDSQLPKDRFSAERLKGVDSTLKIQPAKLEDSAVYLCASSLRLERRGVSDTQYFGPGTRLTVL.

V gene TRBV10-1 combines with J gene TRBJ2-6; D is ambiguous. Trimming left V 2 bases short and J 1 base short, with 6 bases between. The CDR3 is made up of 15 amino acids. From germline, CDR1 is WNHNN and CDR2 SYGVQD (reference sequence). The DNA of the CDR3 is TGCGCCAGCAGTGAGGGGCGGTCTGGGGCCAACGTCCTGACTTTC. It translates to CASSEGRSGANVLTF.

The rearrangement joins TRBV4-1 to TRBJ1-1; D ambiguous. The ends were cut back, 6 bases at V and 2 bases at J, with 13 bases in the middle. Germline V gene lookup returns CDR1 MGHRA and CDR2 YSYEKL. This CDR3 region has 14 residues. The CDR3 sequence: CASSRELRNTEAFF. CDR3 nucleotides: TGCGCCAGCAGTCGAGAGCTGAGAAACACTGAAGCTTTCTTT.

The chain is built from TRBV30 and TRBJ1-2; D is ambiguous. Germline V gene data show CDR1 as GTSNPN and CDR2 as SVGIG (reference sequence). Trimming left V 5 bases short and J 8 bases short, with 12 bases between. This CDR3 contains 11 residues. The chain's CDR3 is CAWGRGGGYTF. CDR3 DNA sequence: TGTGCCTGGGGTCGTGGTGGAGGCTACACCTTC.

The chain links TRBV6-6 to TRBJ2-1; unclear D gene. Trimming cost V 6 bases and J 8 bases, with 14 bases left between them. The CDR3 loop spans 13 amino acids. Germline CDR1 reads MNHNY; CDR2 reads SVGAGI (reference sequence). The CDR3 DNA reads as TGTGCCAGCAGCCGACCGCCTACGGATGAGCAGTTCTTC. Residues: CASSRPPTDEQFF.

V gene TRBV30 combines with J gene TRBJ2-3; D not resolved. Germline assignment: CDR1 GTSNPN and CDR2 SVGIG (reference sequence). The CDR3 covers 12 residues. V was cut by 1 base and J by 6 bases, with 8 bases left in between. The DNA of the CDR3 is TGTGCCTGGAGTGCGCTGCGGGATACGCAGTATTTT. Its protein product is CAWSALRDTQYF.